Below, one T cell receptor (beta chain) is given with its context. The sample originates from a study of T cell repertoires in cytomegalovirus infection. In the study overall: Public TCR beta signatures were indicative of both CMV infection and a matching HLA type.

Germline V gene lookup returns CDR1 WSHSY and CDR2 SAAADI. The V and J ends lost 3 bases and 0 bases respectively, with 13 bases between them. This CDR3 contains 16 residues. TCRdb reprocessed the reads via MiXCR and lists one record per CDR3 protein. The table shows 630,000 or so distinct CDR3 sequences, with roughly 26% occurring only once. Material: CD8+ T cells from PBMCs. This sequence was found in a human donor in good health (CMV status not recorded). Some clones in this sample may be carry-over from other donors' samples. The chain has TRBV10-2 and TRBJ2-3, with D perhaps assigned TRBD1 or TRBD2 (5 bases each). CDR3 bases: TGCGCCAGCAGTGATATCCGGGACCCTAGCACAGATACGCAGTATTTT. This translates into CASSDIRDPSTDTQYF.